This T cell receptor (beta chain) was identified during a study of regulatory T cells in long-lasting Graves disease. About this clonotype itself: Its antigen is not identified.

Through Arm-PCR of CDR3 regions and iRepertoire HTBI primers, TCR beta libraries were built. TCRdb reprocessed the multiplex PCR reads with MiXCR, giving one entry per CDR3 protein. Of 200,000 to 250,000 distinct CDR3 sequences in the sample, approximately 20% are singletons; the top ten hold approximately 20%. Study-wide findings and caveats: Lower TCR diversity characterized persistent Graves' patients relative to newly diagnosed patients.

Time point reported: newly diagnosed GD, antithyroid drugs for less than 3 months. RNA extracted from PBMCs served as the sequencing template. The TCR sequence derives from a female donor with Graves disease. The sequences come from peripheral blood mononuclear cells (PBMCs), collected at new diagnosis, from a patient treated with antithyroid drugs.

Here the CDR3 reads CASSITQGSYEQYF. The DNA of the CDR3 is TGTGCCAGTAGTATTACCCAGGGGTCCTACGAGCAGTACTTC. V gene TRBV19 combines with J gene TRBJ2-7; the D gene is possibly TRBD1 (6 bases). Germline CDR1 reads LNHDA; CDR2 reads SQIVND (reference sequence). Trimming cost V 3 bases and J 1 base, with 10 bases left between them. The CDR3 consists of 14 residues. The whole variable domain, filled in from reference TRBV19 and TRBJ2-7, reads DGGITQSPKYLFRKEGQNVTLSCEQNLNHDAMYWYRQDPGQGLRLIYYSQIVNDFQKGDIAEGYSVSREKKESFPLTVTSAQKNPTAFYLCASSITQGSYEQYFGPGTRLTVT.